One and the same sample provided the 14 T cell receptor beta chains below, sequenced in a study of blood T cell repertoires in COVID-19. Method: immunoSEQ multiplex PCR; TCRdb's copy keeps in-frame clones and lacks some. The sample has roughly 70,000 clones; over 75% are singletons. The source material was peripheral blood. The receptors derive from a woman aged 55-70 years with acute or convalescent COVID-19.

The chain couples TRBV5-5 to TRBJ2-7; TRBD1 is a possible D gene (5 bases). Germline CDR1 SGHKS, CDR2 YYEKEE (reference sequence). This CDR3 has 15 residues. V shed 4 bases and J shed 2 bases, with 16 bases lying between them. The CDR3 region is CASSPDGSGTYEQYF. CDR3 bases: TGTGCCAGCAGCCCGGATGGGTCAGGGACCTACGAGCAGTACTTC.

The chain joins TRBV3-1 (or the pseudogene TRBV3-2) to TRBJ2-1, with D tentatively TRBD2 (6 bases). V lost 4 bases and J lost 3, with 13 bases in between. CDR3 length: 15 amino acids. CDR1 is LGHDT and CDR2 is YNNKEL in the germline V gene (reference sequence). CDR3 region: CASSPAGTYYNEQFF. The CDR3 DNA reads as TGTGCCAGCAGCCCCGCCGGGACTTACTACAATGAGCAGTTCTTC.

The chain recombines TRBV7-8 with TRBJ1-5, with TRBD1 matching over 8 bases. Germline assignment: CDR1 SGHVS and CDR2 FQNEAQ. V shed 3 bases, J shed 0 bases, and the junction held 7 bases outside the gene matches. CDR3 length: 17 residues. CDR3 sequence: CASSFYLGQGSNQPQHF. The CDR3 nucleotides read TGTGCCAGCAGCTTCTACCTAGGACAGGGTAGCAATCAGCCCCAGCATTTT. The variable domain in full, with the rest retrieved from reference TRBV7-8 and TRBJ1-5, is GAGVSQSPRYKVAKRGQDVALRCDPISGHVSLFWYQQALGQGPEFLTYFQNEAQLDKSGLPSDRFFAERPEGSVSTLKIQRTQQEDSAVYLCASSFYLGQGSNQPQHFGDGTRLSIL.

A few counts support this clone. J is TRBJ2-3 and V is TRBV10-3, with D uncertain. Germline V CDR1 and CDR2: ENHRY, SYGVKD. The CDR3 loop spans 12 amino acids. The V end was cut by 4 bases, the J end by 6 bases, with 8 bases between. CDR3: CAISVEADTQYF. The DNA for the CDR3 is TGTGCCATCAGTGTGGAAGCGGATACGCAGTATTTT.

The rearrangement uses TRBV27 and TRBJ2-2; possibly TRBD2 for D (6 bases). The V gene's germline CDR1 is MNHEY and CDR2 SMNVEV (reference sequence). The CDR3 spans 16 residues. The V and J ends lost 1 base and 5 bases respectively, with 14 bases between them. The chain's CDR3 is CASSLFAGGLTGELFF. The CDR3 DNA sequence: TGTGCCAGCAGTTTATTCGCCGGAGGGTTAACCGGGGAGCTGTTTTTT.

The chain joins TRBV5-1 to TRBJ1-3; the D gene is possibly TRBD1 (5 bases). The length of the CDR3 is 16 residues. The germline V gene has CDR1 SGHRS and CDR2 YFSETQ. V gave up 4 bases and J gave up 2 bases, with 16 bases separating them. The DNA of the CDR3 is TGCGCCAGCAGCCCGCAGGGATACGACGCTGGAAACACCATATATTTT. Residues: CASSPQGYDAGNTIYF.

The chain has TRBV6-5 and TRBJ1-1; D unclear. This CDR3 contains 13 residues. Per germline, CDR1 MNHEY and CDR2 SVGAGI. Trimming cost V 8 bases and J 4 bases, with 14 bases left between them. The CDR3 spells CASVSILRTEAFF. CDR3 sequence (DNA): TGTGCCAGCGTATCAATTCTACGCACTGAAGCTTTCTTT.

The J gene is TRBJ2-3, the V gene TRBV4-1; the match to TRBD2 covers 11 bases. The germline CDR1 and CDR2 sequences are MGHRA and YSYEKL. This CDR3 is built from 18 residues. Unmatched junction bases numbered 7, after V lost 0 bases and J lost 2 bases. CDR3 nucleotides: TGCGCCAGCAGCCAAGATGTTATAGCGGGAGGGCCCACAGATACGCAGTATTTT. Its protein product is CASSQDVIAGGPTDTQYF.

The J gene is TRBJ1-5, the V gene TRBV12-3 or TRBV12-4; D is unclear. The CDR3 extends over 13 amino acids. Between the trimmed V and J ends, which lost 3 bases and 5 bases, there was a span of 8 bases. The DNA for the CDR3 is TGTGCCAGCAGTTTTAATAGAGATCAGCCCCAGCATTTT. Residues: CASSFNRDQPQHF.

V usage is TRBV6-5 and J usage is TRBJ2-1, with 9 bases that match TRBD1. Germline assignment: CDR1 MNHEY and CDR2 SVGAGI. Trimming removed 10 bases from V and 7 bases from J; junction bases left unmatched: 8. The CDR3 contains 13 residues. The CDR3 DNA follows: TGTGCCACCCTCGGGACAGGGCGGAATGAGCAGTTCTTC. Protein: CATLGTGRNEQFF.

This clone was counted only a few times. This chain joins TRBV28 and TRBJ1-2, with 9 bases identical to TRBD1. This CDR3 comprises 15 residues. Germline CDR1 and CDR2: MDHEN and SYDVKM. Trimming took 6 bases from V and 4 from J; bases not matched to a gene: 9. The CDR3 loop reads CASRDRGSVRYGYTF. The CDR3 DNA reads TGTGCCAGCAGGGACAGGGGATCGGTGCGCTATGGCTACACCTTC.

The rearrangement links TRBV5-8 to TRBJ1-2, with TRBD1 as a possible D gene (6 bases). Germline CDR1 is SGHTS and CDR2 is YDEGEE. The CDR3 is 16 residues long. Deletions cut 0 bases from V and 8 bases from J, with 20 bases between. CDR3 sequence (DNA): TGTGCCAGCAGCTTGGTTAGGGGGATTACCCCTAGCGGCTACACCTTC. This encodes CASSLVRGITPSGYTF.

This clone was seen only once. The V and J genes are TRBV9 and TRBJ1-6, with 7 positions matching TRBD1. With 2 bases clipped from V and 9 bases from J, the junction kept 5 bases outside the gene matches. The CDR3 length is 14 residues. Looked up from germline, CDR1 is SGDLS and CDR2 is YYNGEE. In DNA, the CDR3 is TGTGCCAGCAGCGTCGGGGACAGATCTTCACCCCTCCACTTT. Its protein is CASSVGDRSSPLHF.

The chain carries TRBV7-2 and TRBJ2-3, with TRBD2 identical over 7 bases. V lost 4 bases, J lost 4 bases, and 5 bases stayed unmatched. Germline CDR1 reads SGHTA; CDR2 reads FQGNSA. CDR3 size: 14 residues. CDR3 DNA: TGTGCCAGCAGCTATGCGGGAGTGCCAGATACGCAGTATTTT. It yields the protein CASSYAGVPDTQYF.